The rows below give T cell receptor beta chains drawn from one sample of a study of control samples from healthy donors and cancer patients. The assay was immunoSEQ multiplex PCR, and TCRdb's table has in-frame clones only and misses some. This sample has 6,000 to 8,000 clones, with roughly 80% found just once. Sequencing used formalin-fixed, paraffin-embedded tissue. All receptors come from a male donor with melanoma. The CDR3 runs from the conserved cysteine through the conserved F or W. The order of the fields is clone size, D gene, J gene, V gene, CDR3 protein, CDR3 DNA. D genes are given only for firm matches. Some rows mark clone size as missing; the rest say once, few, many or name a class of expanded clone.

clone_size: -
d_call: -
j_call: TRBJ1-2
v_call: TRBV7-6
cdr3_aa: CASSPNPDSPPHGYTF
cdr3_nt: TGTGCCAGCAGCCCGAACCCGGACAGCCCACCGCATGGCTACACCTTC

clone_size: -
d_call: TRBD1
j_call: TRBJ1-1
v_call: TRBV6-2/TRBV6-3
cdr3_aa: CASSQGGGWTEAFF
cdr3_nt: TGTGCCAGCAGCCAGGGGGGGGGTTGGACTGAAGCTTTCTTT

clone_size: once
d_call: TRBD1
j_call: TRBJ1-6
v_call: TRBV7-2
cdr3_aa: CASSLGGTGLSPLHF
cdr3_nt: TGTGCCAGCAGCTTAGGAGGGACAGGGCTTTCACCCCTCCACTTT

clone_size: once
d_call: -
j_call: TRBJ1-6
v_call: TRBV18
cdr3_aa: CASSEAGRRGNSPLHF
cdr3_nt: TGTGCCAGCTCCGAAGCCGGGCGCAGGGGAAATTCACCCCTCCACTTT

clone_size: few
d_call: -
j_call: TRBJ2-5
v_call: TRBV27
cdr3_aa: CASRDSTQETQYF
cdr3_nt: TGTGCCAGCAGAGATAGCACTCAAGAGACCCAGTACTTC

clone_size: -
d_call: -
j_call: TRBJ2-2
v_call: TRBV10-3
cdr3_aa: CAISHTGELFF
cdr3_nt: TGTGCCATCAGCCACACCGGGGAGCTGTTTTTT

clone_size: -
d_call: -
j_call: TRBJ1-6
v_call: TRBV19
cdr3_aa: CASTSPESSPLHF
cdr3_nt: TGTGCCAGTACCTCCCCAGAGAGCTCACCCCTCCACTTT

clone_size: -
d_call: TRBD2
j_call: TRBJ2-1
v_call: TRBV9
cdr3_aa: CASSAGLAGGGSYNEQFF
cdr3_nt: TGTGCCAGCAGTGCAGGTCTAGCGGGGGGTGGATCCTACAATGAGCAGTTCTTC

clone_size: -
d_call: TRBD1
j_call: TRBJ2-7
v_call: TRBV18
cdr3_aa: CASSLNRGTYEQYF
cdr3_nt: TGTGCCAGCTCACTTAACAGGGGGACGTACGAGCAGTACTTC

clone_size: -
d_call: TRBD1
j_call: TRBJ2-6
v_call: TRBV28
cdr3_aa: CASSHRGQGSGANVLTF
cdr3_nt: TGTGCCAGCAGCCACCGGGGACAGGGGTCCGGGGCCAACGTCCTGACTTTC

clone_size: -
d_call: -
j_call: TRBJ1-2
v_call: TRBV28
cdr3_aa: CASSFTKGYGYTF
cdr3_nt: TGTGCCAGCAGTTTCACGAAGGGGTATGGCTACACCTTC

clone_size: few
d_call: TRBD1
j_call: TRBJ2-1
v_call: TRBV5-1
cdr3_aa: CASNRDSINEQFF
cdr3_nt: TGCGCCAGCAATCGGGACAGCATTAATGAGCAGTTCTTC

clone_size: -
d_call: -
j_call: TRBJ1-5
v_call: TRBV6-2/TRBV6-3
cdr3_aa: CASSYSVPRDQHF
cdr3_nt: TGTGCCAGCAGTTACTCGGTTCCCAGGGACCAGCATTTT

clone_size: -
d_call: TRBD1
j_call: TRBJ1-4
v_call: TRBV5-4
cdr3_aa: CASSHDRAVNEKLFF
cdr3_nt: TGTGCCAGCAGCCACGACAGGGCTGTTAATGAAAAACTGTTTTTT

clone_size: -
d_call: TRBD1
j_call: TRBJ1-5
v_call: TRBV19
cdr3_aa: CASLSRGGDTIQPQHF
cdr3_nt: TGTGCCAGCCTGAGCAGGGGGGGGGACACGATCCAGCCCCAGCATTTT

clone_size: -
d_call: -
j_call: TRBJ2-6
v_call: TRBV18
cdr3_aa: CASSPTGSGANVLTF
cdr3_nt: TGTGCCAGCTCACCAACAGGGTCGGGGGCCAACGTCCTGACTTTC

clone_size: -
d_call: TRBD1
j_call: TRBJ1-1
v_call: TRBV19
cdr3_aa: CASSLTGTNTEAFF
cdr3_nt: TGTGCCAGTAGTCTGACAGGGACGAACACTGAAGCTTTCTTT

clone_size: -
d_call: -
j_call: TRBJ1-5
v_call: TRBV19
cdr3_aa: CASWQGPNQPQHF
cdr3_nt: TGTGCCAGTTGGCAGGGACCAAATCAGCCCCAGCATTTT

clone_size: -
d_call: -
j_call: TRBJ1-2
v_call: TRBV6-2/TRBV6-3
cdr3_aa: CASSWMDGNYGYTF
cdr3_nt: TGTGCCAGCAGTTGGATGGACGGGAACTATGGCTACACCTTC

clone_size: -
d_call: -
j_call: TRBJ1-5
v_call: TRBV24-1
cdr3_aa: CATSDHERGQPQHF
cdr3_nt: TGTGCCACCAGTGATCATGAGCGGGGTCAGCCCCAGCATTTT

clone_size: -
d_call: -
j_call: TRBJ2-6
v_call: TRBV29-1
cdr3_aa: CSVLQESGANVLTF
cdr3_nt: TGCAGCGTGTTGCAGGAATCTGGGGCCAACGTCCTGACTTTC

clone_size: -
d_call: -
j_call: TRBJ2-3
v_call: TRBV7-8
cdr3_aa: CASNPRRDGTDTQYF
cdr3_nt: TGTGCCAGCAACCCCCGGAGGGATGGGACAGATACGCAGTATTTT

clone_size: -
d_call: -
j_call: TRBJ1-1
v_call: TRBV6-5
cdr3_aa: CASSYSTQGVTEAFF
cdr3_nt: TGTGCCAGCAGTTACTCGACACAGGGCGTCACTGAAGCTTTCTTT

clone_size: once
d_call: -
j_call: TRBJ2-7
v_call: TRBV5-4
cdr3_aa: CASSLGGNYEQYF
cdr3_nt: TGTGCCAGCAGCTTGGGGGGGAACTACGAGCAGTACTTC

clone_size: -
d_call: -
j_call: TRBJ1-3
v_call: TRBV7-9
cdr3_aa: CASSLVGGTGNTIYF
cdr3_nt: TGTGCCAGCAGCTTAGTGGGAGGAACTGGAAACACCATATATTTT

clone_size: few
d_call: -
j_call: TRBJ2-2
v_call: TRBV15
cdr3_aa: CATSRPGDANTGELFF
cdr3_nt: TGTGCCACCAGCAGACCGGGAGACGCGAACACCGGGGAGCTGTTTTTT

clone_size: -
d_call: -
j_call: TRBJ1-1
v_call: TRBV4-3
cdr3_aa: CASSQATSNTEVFF
cdr3_nt: TGCGCCAGCAGCCAAGCCACTTCGAACACTGAAGTTTTCTTT

clone_size: -
d_call: -
j_call: TRBJ1-1
v_call: TRBV19
cdr3_aa: CASSPTVNTEAFF
cdr3_nt: TGTGCCAGCTCCCCTACAGTGAACACTGAAGCTTTCTTT

clone_size: -
d_call: TRBD1
j_call: TRBJ1-1
v_call: TRBV9
cdr3_aa: CASSQQGRHTEAFF
cdr3_nt: TGTGCCAGCAGCCAACAGGGGCGGCACACTGAAGCTTTCTTT

clone_size: once
d_call: -
j_call: TRBJ2-6
v_call: TRBV10-3
cdr3_aa: CAIQDNRATGANVLTF
cdr3_nt: TGTGCCATCCAAGATAACAGGGCGACTGGGGCCAACGTCCTGACTTTC

clone_size: once
d_call: -
j_call: TRBJ1-5
v_call: TRBV2
cdr3_aa: CASGQTNSNQPQHF
cdr3_nt: TGTGCCAGCGGGCAGACCAATAGCAATCAGCCCCAGCATTTT

clone_size: -
d_call: -
j_call: TRBJ2-7
v_call: TRBV3-1/TRBV3-2
cdr3_aa: CASSQVAGNKQYF
cdr3_nt: TGTGCCAGCAGCCAAGTGGCGGGGAACAAGCAGTACTTC

clone_size: -
d_call: TRBD2
j_call: TRBJ2-1
v_call: TRBV3-1/TRBV3-2
cdr3_aa: CASSPQSSGGAINEQFF
cdr3_nt: TGTGCCAGCAGCCCCCAAAGTAGCGGGGGGGCGATTAATGAGCAGTTCTTC

clone_size: -
d_call: -
j_call: TRBJ2-3
v_call: TRBV5-1
cdr3_aa: CASSWGADTQYF
cdr3_nt: TGCGCCAGCAGCTGGGGGGCAGATACGCAGTATTTT

clone_size: -
d_call: TRBD1
j_call: TRBJ1-1
v_call: TRBV28
cdr3_aa: CASSPPRQGHEAFF
cdr3_nt: TGTGCCAGCAGTCCCCCAAGACAGGGGCATGAAGCTTTCTTT

clone_size: -
d_call: TRBD1
j_call: TRBJ2-1
v_call: TRBV10-3
cdr3_aa: CAISDGQVNEQFF
cdr3_nt: TGTGCCATCAGTGATGGACAGGTCAATGAGCAGTTCTTC

clone_size: -
d_call: TRBD2
j_call: TRBJ2-3
v_call: TRBV2
cdr3_aa: CASRPRRWTSGATTTDTQYF
cdr3_nt: TGTGCCAGCAGACCGCGGAGATGGACTAGCGGGGCGACCACCACAGATACGCAGTATTTT

clone_size: -
d_call: -
j_call: TRBJ1-2
v_call: TRBV24-1
cdr3_aa: CATSLTENYGYTF
cdr3_nt: TGTGCCACCAGTCTTACGGAGAACTATGGCTACACCTTC

clone_size: -
d_call: -
j_call: TRBJ1-2
v_call: TRBV6-1
cdr3_aa: CASSEFGNYGYTF
cdr3_nt: TGTGCCAGCAGTGAATTCGGAAACTATGGCTACACCTTC

clone_size: once
d_call: -
j_call: TRBJ1-4
v_call: TRBV6-5
cdr3_aa: CASRQGRTNEKLFF
cdr3_nt: TGTGCCAGCAGGCAGGGGAGAACTAATGAAAAACTGTTTTTT

clone_size: once
d_call: -
j_call: TRBJ1-3
v_call: TRBV9
cdr3_aa: CASSVGPSGNTIYF
cdr3_nt: TGTGCCAGCAGCGTGGGTCCTTCTGGAAACACCATATATTTT

clone_size: -
d_call: -
j_call: TRBJ1-1
v_call: TRBV6-4
cdr3_aa: CASRISFSGTEAFF
cdr3_nt: TGTGCCAGCAGGATTAGTTTTTCGGGCACTGAAGCTTTCTTT

clone_size: few
d_call: -
j_call: TRBJ1-1
v_call: TRBV3-1/TRBV3-2
cdr3_aa: CASSQVHKNTEAFF
cdr3_nt: TGTGCCAGCAGCCAAGTTCATAAGAACACTGAAGCTTTCTTT

clone_size: -
d_call: -
j_call: TRBJ2-1
v_call: TRBV4-3
cdr3_aa: CASSPDPWEARSEQFF
cdr3_nt: TGCGCCAGCAGCCCCGATCCCTGGGAAGCTAGGAGTGAGCAGTTCTTC

clone_size: few
d_call: -
j_call: TRBJ1-5
v_call: TRBV30
cdr3_aa: CAWSGGRGNQPQHF
cdr3_nt: TGTGCCTGGAGTGGGGGCCGGGGCAATCAGCCCCAGCATTTT

clone_size: -
d_call: TRBD2
j_call: TRBJ2-3
v_call: TRBV4-3
cdr3_aa: CASSQAGGGTDTQYF
cdr3_nt: TGCGCCAGCAGCCAAGCCGGGGGAGGGACAGATACGCAGTATTTT

clone_size: -
d_call: TRBD2
j_call: TRBJ2-2
v_call: TRBV5-6
cdr3_aa: CASSLVGLANTGELFF
cdr3_nt: TGTGCCAGCAGCTTGGTAGGACTAGCGAACACCGGGGAGCTGTTTTTT

clone_size: -
d_call: -
j_call: TRBJ1-1
v_call: TRBV11-1
cdr3_aa: CASSPRKGLSTEAFF
cdr3_nt: TGTGCCAGCAGCCCCCGCAAGGGACTTAGCACTGAAGCTTTCTTT

clone_size: -
d_call: TRBD1
j_call: TRBJ2-3
v_call: TRBV7-9
cdr3_aa: CASSRPGTGYTDTQYF
cdr3_nt: TGTGCCAGCAGCAGACCCGGGACAGGGTACACAGATACGCAGTATTTT

clone_size: -
d_call: -
j_call: TRBJ1-1
v_call: TRBV19
cdr3_aa: CASILLSGPKGPEAFF
cdr3_nt: TGTGCCAGTATTCTCCTTTCCGGGCCCAAAGGGCCTGAAGCTTTCTTT

clone_size: -
d_call: -
j_call: TRBJ1-5
v_call: TRBV7-8
cdr3_aa: CASSLDSNQPQHF
cdr3_nt: TGTGCCAGCAGCTTAGACAGCAATCAGCCCCAGCATTTT

clone_size: -
d_call: TRBD1
j_call: TRBJ2-5
v_call: TRBV6-6
cdr3_aa: CASSRGTGETQYF
cdr3_nt: TGTGCCAGCAGCCGGGGGACAGGGGAGACCCAGTACTTC

clone_size: -
d_call: -
j_call: TRBJ2-5
v_call: TRBV6-5
cdr3_aa: CADGAPTQETQYF
cdr3_nt: TGTGCCGACGGGGCTCCAACCCAAGAGACCCAGTACTTC

clone_size: -
d_call: TRBD1
j_call: TRBJ2-7
v_call: TRBV10-1
cdr3_aa: CASNWTGVKPYEQYF
cdr3_nt: TGCGCCAGCAATTGGACAGGGGTTAAACCCTACGAGCAGTACTTC